The 29 T cell receptor beta chains below all came from one sample that was sequenced in a study of Ad26.COV2.S vaccination and SARS-CoV-2 variants. This sample's treatment: roughly 19 received Ad26.COV2.S at low or high dose, single or two shots; five or six received placebo; per-sample allocation not given. Specimen acquisition occurred on day 63 following the initial vaccine or placebo injection. Data came from immunoSEQ multiplex PCR; TCRdb stores just in-frame clones and leaves some out. The sample carries fewer than 900,000 clones, 89% recorded once. The material was peripheral blood, obtained in a trial of Ad26.COV2.S vaccine versus placebo. The receptors here all came from a person between 18 and 59 years old who received the Ad26.COV2.S COVID-19 vaccine or a placebo.

V is TRBV12-5 and J is TRBJ2-7; D unresolved. CDR3 length: 13 residues. The ends were cut back, 3 bases at V and 0 bases at J, with 6 bases in the middle. Per germline, CDR1 LGHNT and CDR2 FRNRAP. The CDR3 DNA is TGTGCTAGTGGTTTACGAAACTCCTACGAGCAGTACTTC. Translated, it gives CASGLRNSYEQYF.

With regard to this clone: The identical CDR3 is also encoded by other nucleotide sequences in the sample. This chain joins TRBV6-2 or TRBV6-3 and TRBJ1-5; D not certain. With 5 bases removed from V and 0 bases from J, the gap between germline ends came to 5 bases. The V gene's germline CDR1 is MNHEY and CDR2 SVGEGT. The CDR3 runs to 13 residues. CDR3 sequence reads: CASSDYSNQPQHF. CDR3 coding DNA: TGTGCCAGCAGTGATTATAGCAATCAGCCCCAGCATTTT.

With respect to this clone: The sample has other DNA sequences that encode this CDR3 too. This chain joins TRBV7-9 and TRBJ1-4; D might be TRBD1 (5 bases). The CDR3 loop spans 14 amino acids. Trimming left V 2 bases short and J 2 bases short, with 6 bases between. Germline CDR1 SEHNR, CDR2 FQNEAQ (reference sequence). CDR3 bases: TGTGCCAGCAGCTTACAGGGTACTAATGAAAAACTGTTTTTT. Protein sequence: CASSLQGTNEKLFF. Complete variable domain (other parts from reference TRBV7-9 and TRBJ1-4): DTGVSQNPRHKITKRGQNVTFRCDPISEHNRLYWYRQTLGQGPEFLTYFQNEAQLEKSRLLSDRFSAERPKGSFSTLEIQRTEQGDSAMYLCASSLQGTNEKLFFGSGTQLSVL.

This clone was picked up one time. The rearrangement uses TRBV6-5 and TRBJ1-1; D might be TRBD1 (5 bases). Germline V lookup: CDR1 MNHEY, CDR2 SVGAGI. Trimming pared 4 bases from V and 2 bases from J, leaving 11 bases between. CDR3 size: 14 residues. The CDR3 nucleotides are TGTGCCAGCAGTTGGGGGGACGGCAACACTGAAGCTTTCTTT. Translation gives CASSWGDGNTEAFF.

V usage is TRBV5-1 and J usage is TRBJ2-4, with D perhaps given as TRBD1 or TRBD2 (5 bases each). V was cut by 0 bases and J by 6 bases, with 10 bases left in between. This CDR3 region has 14 residues. In germline, CDR1 is SGHRS, CDR2 YFSETQ. The CDR3 DNA sequence: TGCGCCAGCAGCTTGGAGGTGGGACCAAACATTCAGTACTTC. Amino acids: CASSLEVGPNIQYF.

The rearrangement uses TRBV15 and TRBJ1-2; D not resolved. Between the trimmed V and J ends, which lost 5 bases and 2 bases, there was a span of 9 bases. This CDR3 comprises 13 residues. Germline values: CDR1 LNHNV, CDR2 YYDKDF (reference sequence). The CDR3 spells CATSLRSNYGYTF. Here the CDR3 DNA reads TGTGCCACCAGCCTTAGATCCAACTATGGCTACACCTTC.

The CDR3: CASSVVRGNTIYF. DNA of the CDR3: TGTGCCAGCAGTGTAGTCAGAGGAAACACCATATATTTT. The genes are TRBV2 and TRBJ1-3, with unresolved D. The CDR3 consists of 13 residues. Germline assignment: CDR1 SNHLY and CDR2 FYNNEI. Trimming stripped 4 bases from V and 4 bases from J, with 8 bases between.

This clone has only one observation. The rearrangement links TRBV6-5 to TRBJ1-2; D ambiguous. The CDR3 contains 14 residues. The germline V gene has CDR1 MNHEY and CDR2 SVGAGI. Trimming shortened V by 7 bases and J by 10 bases, and 22 bases separated the two germline ends. CDR3 residues: CASMKAGGVIAYTF. The CDR3 DNA reads TGTGCCAGCATGAAAGCGGGTGGGGTGATAGCCTACACCTTC.

The genes are TRBV2 and TRBJ2-7; no firm D call. The germline CDR1 and CDR2 sequences are SNHLY and FYNNEI. The length of the CDR3 is 14 residues. V gave up 6 bases and J gave up 4 bases, with 16 bases separating them. CDR3 in amino acids: CASRLTSETYEQYF. Here the CDR3 DNA reads TGTGCCAGCAGGCTGACTTCAGAAACGTACGAGCAGTACTTC.

The V gene is TRBV6-2 or TRBV6-3, the J gene TRBJ1-4; the D is unclear. CDR1 and CDR2 (germline): MNHEY, SVGEGT. The CDR3 spans 14 residues. V was pared by 6 bases and J by 5 bases, with 13 bases between. The CDR3 coding sequence is TGTGCCAGCAGCCCCGCGTGGGTAAATGAAAAACTGTTTTTT. As protein: CASSPAWVNEKLFF.

The V and J genes are TRBV11-3 and TRBJ2-7, with TRBD1 matching 8 bases. Germline assignment: CDR1 SGHNT and CDR2 YENEEA. This CDR3 region has 13 residues. Losses at the gene ends were 5 bases for V and 6 bases for J; bases not matched to a gene: 6. CDR3 in DNA: TGTGCCAGCAGCCGGGACAGGTTGTCCGAGCAGTACTTC. This translates into CASSRDRLSEQYF.

The rearrangement uses TRBV6-2 or TRBV6-3 and TRBJ2-7; the D call may be TRBD1 or TRBD2 (5 bases each). V lost 1 base to trimming and J lost 3 bases, with 13 bases between them. The CDR3 has 15 amino acids. Germline-derived CDR1 and CDR2 are MNHEY and SVGEGT. The CDR3 DNA reads TGTGCCAGCAGTTACTTACCAAGGGACCTCTACGAGCAGTACTTC. Translated: CASSYLPRDLYEQYF.

This chain connects TRBV5-1 to TRBJ2-2, with D perhaps assigned TRBD1 or TRBD2 (5 bases each). The CDR3 contains 14 residues. The germline V and J ends were trimmed by 0 bases and 3 bases, with 6 bases remaining between them. Germline values: CDR1 SGHRS, CDR2 YFSETQ. In DNA form, the CDR3 reads TGCGCCAGCAGCTTGGGAGGGGACACCGGGGAGCTGTTTTTT. Its protein product is CASSLGGDTGELFF.

The rearrangement links TRBV9 to TRBJ2-1, with D perhaps TRBD1 (5 bases). V lost 4 bases and J lost 10, with 21 bases in between. This CDR3 spans 15 amino acids. Germline CDR1 is SGDLS and CDR2 is YYNGEE. CDR3 protein: CASSPTTARESEQFF. The CDR3 nucleotides read TGTGCCAGCAGCCCCACGACAGCGAGAGAAAGCGAGCAGTTCTTC.

The rearrangement joins TRBV12-3 or TRBV12-4 to TRBJ1-2; unclear D gene. The CDR3 runs 13 residues. The germline V and J ends were trimmed by 5 bases and 4 bases, with 11 bases remaining between them. For the CDR3, the DNA is TGTGCCAGCAGTCCCATTTCTGTCTATGGCTACACCTTC. Translating it yields CASSPISVYGYTF.

In nucleotides, the CDR3 is TGTGCCAGCAGCCCGCTACTGCCCTATAATTCACCCCTCCACTTT. It specifies CASSPLLPYNSPLHF. The chain has TRBV3-1 (or the pseudogene TRBV3-2) and TRBJ1-6, with no clear D. Per germline, CDR1 LGHDT and CDR2 YNNKEL (reference sequence). Trimming stripped 4 bases from V and 2 bases from J, with 9 bases between. The length of the CDR3 is 15 residues.

Only one count was recorded for this clone. The chain has TRBV15 and TRBJ1-2, with D perhaps matching TRBD1 (5 bases). This CDR3 spans 16 amino acids. The germline V gene has CDR1 LNHNV and CDR2 YYDKDF (reference sequence). The V end was cut by 5 bases, the J end by 4 bases, with 20 bases between. CDR3 protein: CATSSLGAGGVYGYTF. In DNA, the CDR3 is TGTGCCACCAGCTCACTTGGTGCGGGGGGAGTCTATGGCTACACCTTC.

This chain uses TRBV6-2 or TRBV6-3 with TRBJ2-7; 10 positions match TRBD1. The V gene end was trimmed by 2 bases and the J gene end by 3 bases; junction bases not matched to a gene: 4. CDR1 is MNHEY and CDR2 is SVGEGT in the germline V gene. The CDR3 has 15 residues. CDR3 DNA sequence: TGTGCCAGCAGTTACGGGGACAGGGGTTTCTACGAGCAGTACTTC. This codes for CASSYGDRGFYEQYF.

The count of this clone is one. The rearrangement links TRBV11-3 to TRBJ2-2; the D gene is possibly TRBD1 (5 bases). V was trimmed by 5 bases and J by 8 bases, leaving 12 bases between them. The germline V gene has CDR1 SGHNT and CDR2 YENEEA. This CDR3 spans 13 amino acids. The CDR3 DNA sequence: TGTGCCAGCAGCCGTTCAGGGATGGGGGAGCTGTTTTTT. It is translated as CASSRSGMGELFF.

This chain uses TRBV2 with TRBJ1-6; 9 nucleotides align to TRBD1. The trim removed 7 bases at V and 6 bases at J, leaving 10 bases unmatched. This CDR3 is built from 16 residues. Germline loops: CDR1 SNHLY, CDR2 FYNNEI. CDR3 DNA: TGTGCCAGCACCGATGGCAGGGACAGGGTTAATTCACCCCTCCACTTT. It is translated as CASTDGRDRVNSPLHF.

The chain is built from TRBV2 and TRBJ2-1, with D maybe TRBD2 (7 bases). V was clipped by 8 bases and J by 6 bases, with 11 bases between them. The germline gives CDR1 SNHLY, CDR2 FYNNEI. The CDR3 length is 12 residues. The CDR3 DNA reads TGTGCCAGCCGGGGGGCGGGCAATGAGCAGTTCTTC. This sequence encodes CASRGAGNEQFF.

This clone was seen once. CDR3 protein: CASRRSGNQETQYF. CDR3 nucleotides: TGTGCCAGCAGGCGGTCGGGGAACCAAGAGACCCAGTACTTC. The chain employs TRBV2 and TRBJ2-5; D may be TRBD2 (5 bases). Germline CDR1 reads SNHLY; CDR2 reads FYNNEI. This CDR3 comprises 14 residues. V was clipped by 6 bases and J by 0 bases, with 11 bases between them.

This clone was seen once. The same CDR3 can be traced to other DNA sequences in this sample. The chain carries TRBV30 and TRBJ2-7; no clear D. CDR3 size: 12 residues. The V gene's germline CDR1 is GTSNPN and CDR2 SVGIG (reference sequence). Trimming left V 0 bases short and J 4 bases short, with 7 bases between. The CDR3 coding sequence is TGTGCCTGGAGTGTAGTGGGGTACGAGCAGTACTTC. Amino acids: CAWSVVGYEQYF.

This clone was found a few times. The genes are TRBV29-1 and TRBJ2-7; 7 positions agree with TRBD1. Per germline, CDR1 SQVTM and CDR2 ANQGSEA. J was trimmed by 6 bases and V by 4 bases; bases with no gene match: 9. The CDR3 consists of 13 residues. Here the CDR3 DNA reads TGCAGCGTTGGAAAAAACAGGGACAGCGAGCAGTACTTC. Translation gives CSVGKNRDSEQYF.

The chain is built from TRBV5-4 and TRBJ2-6, with D tentatively TRBD1 (6 bases). The CDR3 spans 15 residues. CDR1 is SGHNT and CDR2 is YYREEE in the germline V gene (reference sequence). V gave up 0 bases and J gave up 7 bases, with 11 bases separating them. DNA for the CDR3: TGTGCCAGCAGCTTGGATTTACAGGGCGCCAACGTCCTGACTTTC. Translating gives CASSLDLQGANVLTF.

The chain employs TRBV4-1 and TRBJ1-1; D is ambiguous. This CDR3 has 14 amino acids. Germline CDR1 MGHRA, CDR2 YSYEKL. V lost 2 bases and J lost 8, with 15 bases in between. CDR3 coding DNA: TGCGCCAGCAGCCAACCACTGGGAGGTCCGGAAGCTTTCTTT. It codes for CASSQPLGGPEAFF.

This chain links TRBV19 with TRBJ2-1; 10 positions agree with TRBD2. Trimming took 3 bases from V and 0 from J; bases not matched to a gene: 11. Germline CDR1 is LNHDA and CDR2 is SQIVND (reference sequence). The length of the CDR3 is 19 residues. This chain's CDR3 is CASSITAGGSQVSYNEQFF. CDR3 DNA: TGTGCCAGTAGTATCACAGCGGGAGGGTCTCAGGTCTCCTACAATGAGCAGTTCTTC.

This sequence joins TRBV15 and TRBJ2-7, with D uncertain. The ends were cut back, 0 bases at V and 0 bases at J, with 9 bases in the middle. CDR3 length equals 15 residues. The germline V gene encodes CDR1 LNHNV and CDR2 YYDKDF (reference sequence). The CDR3 DNA reads TGTGCCACCAGCAGAGATCGGCAGGACTCCTACGAGCAGTACTTC. This codes for CATSRDRQDSYEQYF. Variable domain in full (rest from reference TRBV15 and TRBJ2-7): DAMVIQNPRYQVTQFGKPVTLSCSQTLNHNVMYWYQQKSSQAPKLLFHYYDKDFNNEADTPDNFQSRRPNTSFCFLDIRSPGLGDTAMYLCATSRDRQDSYEQYFGPGTRLTVT.

This clone was seen a single time. This chain links TRBV15 with TRBJ1-6; 8 bases are shared with TRBD1. This CDR3 is built from 14 residues. V gave up 4 bases and J gave up 7 bases; unmatched junction bases: 3. CDR1 LNHNV and CDR2 YYDKDF come from the germline V gene (reference sequence). CDR3 loop: CATSTRQGNSPLHF. CDR3 nucleotide sequence: TGTGCCACCAGCACTAGACAGGGGAATTCACCCCTCCACTTT. Full variable domain (rest looked up from reference TRBV15 and TRBJ1-6): DAMVIQNPRYQVTQFGKPVTLSCSQTLNHNVMYWYQQKSSQAPKLLFHYYDKDFNNEADTPDNFQSRRPNTSFCFLDIRSPGLGDTAMYLCATSTRQGNSPLHFGNGTRLTVT.